Listed below are T cell receptor beta chains from one sample, sequenced in a study of CD8+CD57+ T cells in acquired aplastic anemia. TCRdb used MiXCR to reprocess the reads, holding one entry per CDR3 protein. Among around 140,000 distinct CDR3 sequences listed, roughly two fifths were seen once. Input material: sorted CD4+, CD8+, or CD8+CD57+ T cells (not recorded which) from PBMCs. The origin of the receptors is a human donor in good health, serving as a control. The CDR3 runs from the conserved cysteine through the conserved F or W. D genes are given only for firm matches. Clone sizes are given selectively: once, few, many, or a class where the clone is expanded.

TRBJ2-3 many TRBD2 TRBV9 16 CASSSRGGLGGDTQYF TGTGCCAGCAGCTCCAGAGGGGGACTAGGGGGAGATACGCAGTATTTT
TRBJ2-3 many . TRBV9 14 CASSVGGLTDTQYF TGTGCCAGCAGCGTAGGGGGGCTCACAGATACGCAGTATTTT
TRBJ1-2 . TRBD1 TRBV19 13 CASSATGGYGYTF TGTGCCAGTAGTGCAACAGGGGGCTATGGCTACACCTTC
TRBJ2-2 many . TRBV9 15 CASSVVGGATGELFF TGTGCCAGCAGCGTAGTAGGGGGAGCCACCGGGGAGCTGTTTTTT
TRBJ2-2 many . TRBV20-1 11 CGVPWFGELFF TGCGGGGTACCGTGGTTCGGGGAGCTGTTTTTT
TRBJ1-3 . . TRBV3-1 15 CASTRWDHSGNTIYF TGTGCCAGCACCCGGTGGGACCACTCTGGAAACACCATATATTTT
TRBJ1-1 . TRBD1 TRBV2 15 CASSQGARIDTEAFF TGTGCCAGCAGCCAGGGGGCGCGGATTGACACTGAAGCTTTCTTT
TRBJ1-5 once . TRBV12-3/TRBV12-4 14 CASSLTRRDQPQHF TGTGCCAGCAGTTTAACCAGGCGAGATCAGCCCCAGCATTTT
TRBJ1-2 . . TRBV2 14 CASSEGGRGYGYTF TGTGCCAGCAGTGAAGGGGGGAGAGGGTATGGCTACACCTTC
TRBJ1-6 many . TRBV9 13 CASSPQPSSPLHF TGTGCCAGCAGCCCCCAACCGTCCTCACCCCTCCACTTT
TRBJ1-2 many TRBD1 TRBV19 14 CASSATGGGYGYTF TGTGCCAGTAGTGCGACAGGGGGGGGGTATGGCTACACCTTC
TRBJ2-1 . . TRBV29-1 9 CSHFNEQFF TGCAGCCATTTCAATGAGCAGTTCTTC
TRBJ1-3 many TRBD1 TRBV2 19 CASSEVPFWRGRTGNTIYF TGTGCCAGCAGTGAAGTCCCGTTTTGGAGGGGGCGTACTGGAAACACCATATATTTT
TRBJ1-1 . TRBD1 TRBV10-3 13 CATETGENTGAFF TGTGCCACTGAGACAGGGGAGAACACTGGAGCTTTCTTT
TRBJ2-4 once TRBD2 TRBV5-6 14 CASTQRAGENIQYF TGTGCCAGCACTCAAAGGGCGGGGGAAAACATTCAGTACTTC
TRBJ1-5 many TRBD1 TRBV12-5 15 CASGAGQGRNQPQHF TGTGCTAGTGGTGCTGGACAGGGGAGGAATCAGCCCCAGCATTTT
TRBJ2-5 many TRBD1 TRBV9 16 CASSVGDRGDQETQYF TGTGCCAGCAGCGTAGGAGACAGGGGGGACCAAGAGACCCAGTACTTC
TRBJ2-4 . . TRBV12-3/TRBV12-4 14 CASSLVPGRDIQYF TGTGCCAGCAGTTTAGTCCCGGGCAGGGACATTCAGTACTTC
TRBJ1-2 . . TRBV29-1 11 CSAATNYGYTF TGCAGCGCTGCCACTAACTATGGCTACACCTTC
TRBJ1-6 . TRBD1 TRBV28 14 CASTYQQGDSPLHF TGTGCCAGCACCTACCAACAGGGGGATTCACCCCTCCACTTT
TRBJ1-2 many . TRBV19 13 CASKTPGSYGYTF TGTGCCAGCAAAACCCCAGGGAGCTATGGCTACACCTTC
TRBJ1-1 many . TRBV6-1 13 CASSEAPNTEAFF TGTGCCAGCAGTGAAGCGCCAAACACTGAAGCTTTCTTT
TRBJ2-2 few . TRBV6-1 13 CATAGPGPGELFF TGTGCCACCGCCGGACCCGGCCCCGGGGAGCTGTTTTTT
TRBJ1-2 many TRBD1 TRBV29-1 13 CSVGQGASYGYTF TGCAGCGTCGGACAGGGGGCGAGCTATGGCTACACCTTC